This T cell receptor (beta chain) was captured in a study of Ad26.COV2.S vaccination and SARS-CoV-2 variants. Study information: Recipients of Ad26.COV2.S got it intramuscularly, once or twice 56 days apart.

Trimming shortened V by 3 bases and J by 6 bases, and 5 bases separated the two germline ends. The CDR3 totals 11 residues. Findings and caveats of the study: Vaccine recipients surpassed placebo recipients in spike-specific TCR breadth. Measurements of TCR breadth and depth may have given underestimates of the total T cell responses.

TCRdb keeps only in-frame clones here, not all; method: immunoSEQ multiplex PCR. The sample contains 350,000 to 400,000 clones, around nine tenths of which appear only once. Treatment here: 15 to 20 received Ad26.COV2.S at low or high dose, single or two shots; roughly five received placebo; per-sample allocation not given. Collection of the samples took place on day 63 after the first injection of vaccine or placebo. An adult aged 18-55 years in Boston served as the donor. Of note for this clone: Its antigen is still unknown.

V gene TRBV12-3 or TRBV12-4 combines with J gene TRBJ1-1; D gene unclear. The input for sequencing was peripheral blood, taken in a trial of Ad26.COV2.S vaccine versus placebo. The TCR sequence derives from a person between 18 and 65 years old who received the Ad26.COV2.S COVID-19 vaccine or a placebo. CDR3 nucleotides: TGTGCCAGCAGTTTTATGGCTGAAGCTTTCTTT. Its protein product is CASSFMAEAFF.